This T cell receptor (beta chain) comes out of a study of T cell repertoires in cytomegalovirus infection. Study overall: Recently described HLA-C-restricted plus well-studied HLA-B-restricted CMV epitopes were used. Indications of both CMV infection and matching HLA type were provided by public TCR beta signatures. Overall study findings and caveats: HLA-C-restricted CMV clonotypes gave the most frequent clonotype in two of eight donors.

This clonotype has ten or more counts. No antigen is known for it. Trimming removed 0 bases from V and 0 bases from J, with 8 bases in between. This CDR3 is built from 15 residues. The germline V gene encodes CDR1 SGHTA and CDR2 FQGNSA. Using its own MiXCR run on the reads, TCRdb lists one record per CDR3 protein. The table includes about a million distinct CDR3 sequences, around 32% detected once. The sequence came from a human donor in good health (CMV status not recorded). Some clones in this sample may be carry-over from other donors' samples. This material consisted of cultured CD8+ T cells from PBMCs, taken from culture after CMV antigen stimulation. The chain uses TRBV7-2 and TRBJ1-1; D is ambiguous. For the CDR3, the DNA is TGTGCCAGCAGCTTAGCGGTTGACTTGAACACTGAAGCTTTCTTT. Translating gives CASSLAVDLNTEAFF.